A single sample is the source of the 19 T cell receptor beta chains below, sequenced in a study of OX40 agonist ivuxolimab in advanced cancers. Libraries were prepared by immunoSEQ multiplex PCR; TCRdb keeps only in-frame clonotypes and omits some of them. The table includes about 66,000 clones, more than 80% detected once. The source material was CD4+ or CD8+ T cells sorted from blood, sampled in a trial of the OX40 agonist ivuxolimab. These TCRs come from an adult with an advanced solid tumor such as melanoma, head and neck, liver or kidney cancer.

The gene calls are TRBV29-1 and TRBJ1-6; D gene unclear. The CDR3 covers 15 residues. Trimming pared 4 bases from V and 7 bases from J, leaving 17 bases between. Germline CDR1 and CDR2: SQVTM and ANQGSEA. In nucleotides, the CDR3 is TGCAGCGTTGCGGCGTGGACTGATGTGAATTCACCCCTCCACTTT. It specifies CSVAAWTDVNSPLHF.

This clone came up a few times. V gene TRBV5-1 combines with J gene TRBJ1-6, with TRBD1 identical over 10 bases. V dropped 4 bases and J dropped 10; count of bases not matched to a gene: 8. The CDR3 has 15 residues. Germline loops: CDR1 SGHRS, CDR2 YFSETQ. For the CDR3, the DNA is TGCGCCAGCAGCGAAGGGACAGGGGCTGGATCACCCCTCCACTTT. Translation gives CASSEGTGAGSPLHF.

The rearrangement uses TRBV29-1 and TRBJ2-4, with D maybe TRBD2 (6 bases). Between the trimmed V and J ends, which lost 4 bases and 8 bases, there was a span of 12 bases. The CDR3 sequence is 12 residues long. The germline CDR1 and CDR2 sequences are SQVTM and ANQGSEA. The CDR3 DNA sequence: TGCAGCGTTGTATCCGGGGGTGACATTCAGTACTTC. Amino acids: CSVVSGGDIQYF. Full variable domain (rest looked up from reference TRBV29-1 and TRBJ2-4): SAVISQKPSRDICQRGTSLTIQCQVDSQVTMMFWYRQQPGQSLTLIATANQGSEATYESGFVIDKFPISRPNLTFSTLTVSNMSPEDSSIYLCSVVSGGDIQYFGAGTRLSVL.

In this sample, this clone turned up a few times. This chain links TRBV4-1 with TRBJ2-7; 7 bases are a match to TRBD1. Germline CDR1 and CDR2: MGHRA and YSYEKL. J was trimmed by 2 bases and V by 4 bases; bases with no gene match: 2. CDR3 length equals 13 residues. The CDR3 sequence is CASSRDRTYEQYF. CDR3 DNA sequence: TGCGCCAGCAGCCGGGACAGAACCTACGAGCAGTACTTC.

The chain recombines TRBV27 with TRBJ1-5, with D maybe TRBD1 (5 bases). The length of the CDR3 is 15 residues. The germline CDR1 and CDR2 sequences are MNHEY and SMNVEV (reference sequence). V was cut by 6 bases and J by 0 bases, with 12 bases left in between. CDR3 sequence: CASRSRDASNQPQHF. The CDR3 DNA sequence: TGTGCCAGCAGAAGCCGGGACGCTAGCAATCAGCCCCAGCATTTT.

This clone was observed a single time. V is TRBV6-1 and J is TRBJ2-1; perhaps TRBD1 as D (5 bases). This CDR3 spans 11 amino acids. Germline CDR1 reads MNHNS; CDR2 reads SASEGT. Trimming stripped 6 bases from V and 9 bases from J, with 9 bases between. The CDR3 region is CASRQGPEQFF. CDR3 sequence (DNA): TGTGCCAGCAGGCAGGGCCCTGAGCAGTTCTTC.

The rearrangement joins TRBV5-4 to TRBJ1-1, with D maybe TRBD1 (6 bases). V was shortened by 4 bases and J by 1 base, with 14 bases between the two germline ends. The CDR3 loop spans 15 amino acids. Germline-derived CDR1 and CDR2 are SGHNT and YYREEE (reference sequence). CDR3 amino acids: CASSPSYRENTEAFF. DNA for the CDR3: TGTGCCAGCAGCCCCTCTTACAGGGAGAACACTGAAGCTTTCTTT.

This clone was counted a single time. This chain joins TRBV7-2 and TRBJ1-4; D remains unclear. This CDR3 has 14 amino acids. Trimming left V 3 bases short and J 1 base short, with 6 bases between. Germline CDR1 is SGHTA and CDR2 is FQGNSA. The CDR3: CASSLRRTNEKLFF. For the CDR3, the DNA is TGTGCCAGCAGCTTGAGGAGAACTAATGAAAAACTGTTTTTT.

This rearrangement joins TRBV30 to TRBJ1-6; TRBD1 matches at 8 bases. In germline, CDR1 is GTSNPN, CDR2 SVGIG (reference sequence). V lost 2 bases and J lost 7; bases outside the gene matches: 4. CDR3 size: 14 residues. The CDR3 loop reads CAWSTGTGNSPLHF. The CDR3 DNA is TGTGCCTGGAGTACCGGGACAGGCAATTCACCCCTCCACTTT.

V and J are TRBV18 and TRBJ1-5, with TRBD1 identical over 9 bases. This CDR3 comprises 15 residues. V was pared by 4 bases and J by 4 bases, with 5 bases of the junction left unmatched. CDR1 KGHSH and CDR2 LQKENI come from the germline V gene. In nucleotides, the CDR3 is TGTGCCAGCTCACAACCCGGGACAGGGAATCAGCCCCAGCATTTT. Residues: CASSQPGTGNQPQHF. The whole variable domain, remainder taken from reference TRBV18 and TRBJ1-5, is NAGVMQNPRHLVRRRGQEARLRCSPMKGHSHVYWYRQLPEEGLKFMVYLQKENIIDESGMPKERFSAEFPKEGPSILRIQQVVRGDSAAYFCASSQPGTGNQPQHFGDGTRLSIL.

The J gene is TRBJ1-1, the V gene TRBV5-5; 9 bases agree with TRBD1. Trimming at V came to 0 bases and at J to 5 bases, leaving 2 bases not matched to a gene. The CDR3 is made up of 14 amino acids. Germline V gene data show CDR1 as SGHKS and CDR2 as YYEKEE (reference sequence). CDR3 region: CASSLVGTGTEAFF. The CDR3 nucleotides read TGTGCCAGCAGCTTGGTGGGGACAGGGACTGAAGCTTTCTTT.

The rearrangement joins TRBV27 to TRBJ1-6; D may be TRBD1 (5 bases). Trimming took 5 bases from V and 9 from J, leaving 20 bases between them. Germline CDR1 and CDR2: MNHEY and SMNVEV (reference sequence). CDR3 length: 16 residues. The CDR3 coding sequence is TGTGCCAGCAGTCCCTCCTCAGGGTTTGGGCTTTCACCCCTCCACTTT. Its translation: CASSPSSGFGLSPLHF.

V gene TRBV7-6 combines with J gene TRBJ2-7; perhaps TRBD1 as D (5 bases). Germline values: CDR1 SGHVS, CDR2 FNYEAQ. V was cut by 2 bases and J by 0 bases, with 8 bases left in between. The CDR3 is 14 residues long. In nucleotides, the CDR3 is TGTGCCAGCAGCTTATCCCAGGGCTCCTACGAGCAGTACTTC. Encoded protein: CASSLSQGSYEQYF.

V and J are TRBV7-2 and TRBJ2-5; D possibly corresponds to TRBD2 (5 bases). V shed 0 bases and J shed 5 bases, with 13 bases lying between them. The CDR3 totals 15 residues. Germline V CDR1 and CDR2: SGHTA, FQGNSA. CDR3 coding DNA: TGTGCCAGCAGCTTAGCCCCTATTAGGGAGGAGACCCAGTACTTC. Its translation is CASSLAPIREETQYF.

Points on this clone: One junction end does not reproduce the germline sequence, and a read error may be involved. V gene TRBV7-7 combines with J gene TRBJ2-5; 10 bases match TRBD1. Germline lookup yields CDR1 SSHAT and CDR2 FNYEAQ (reference sequence). CDR3 length: 16 amino acids. The CDR3 reads CASSAGTGAFGETQYF. CDR3 DNA: TGTGCTAGCAGCGCCGGGACAGGGGCTTTTGGAGAGACCCAGTACTTC.

The V and J genes are TRBV5-1 and TRBJ2-3; no clear D gene. The CDR3 length is 16 residues. Germline V gene data show CDR1 as SGHRS and CDR2 as YFSETQ. V was clipped by 0 bases and J by 2 bases, with 13 bases between them. CDR3 nucleotides: TGCGCCAGCAGCTTGGCCGGAAGGCGGACCACAGATACGCAGTATTTT. It yields the protein CASSLAGRRTTDTQYF.

The CDR3 coding sequence is TGCGCCAGCAGCCAAGAGGCGACAGGGGGCTTAGGTTATTCACCCCTCCACTTT. It specifies CASSQEATGGLGYSPLHF. The chain joins TRBV4-1 to TRBJ1-6, with 10 bases matching TRBD1. Looked up from germline, CDR1 is MGHRA and CDR2 is YSYEKL. CDR3 length: 18 residues. Losses at the gene ends were 0 bases for V and 8 bases for J; bases not matched to a gene: 10.

The chain couples TRBV18 to TRBJ1-2; 10 bases are a match to TRBD1. This CDR3 has 18 residues. Germline V gives CDR1 KGHSH, CDR2 LQKENI. V shed 0 bases and J 1 base; nucleotides not matched to a gene: 8. CDR3 DNA sequence: TGTGCCAGCTCACCACCGCTTGGACAGGGGGGCGATAACTATGGCTACACCTTC. Translating it yields CASSPPLGQGGDNYGYTF.

The chain combines TRBV6-5 with TRBJ1-2; D uncertain. Germline V gives CDR1 MNHEY, CDR2 SVGAGI. The CDR3 is 14 amino acids. With 4 bases removed from V and 4 bases from J, the gap between germline ends came to 13 bases. CDR3 in amino acids: CASSSSVTRYGYTF. For the CDR3, the DNA is TGTGCCAGCAGTTCCTCAGTGACTCGCTATGGCTACACCTTC.